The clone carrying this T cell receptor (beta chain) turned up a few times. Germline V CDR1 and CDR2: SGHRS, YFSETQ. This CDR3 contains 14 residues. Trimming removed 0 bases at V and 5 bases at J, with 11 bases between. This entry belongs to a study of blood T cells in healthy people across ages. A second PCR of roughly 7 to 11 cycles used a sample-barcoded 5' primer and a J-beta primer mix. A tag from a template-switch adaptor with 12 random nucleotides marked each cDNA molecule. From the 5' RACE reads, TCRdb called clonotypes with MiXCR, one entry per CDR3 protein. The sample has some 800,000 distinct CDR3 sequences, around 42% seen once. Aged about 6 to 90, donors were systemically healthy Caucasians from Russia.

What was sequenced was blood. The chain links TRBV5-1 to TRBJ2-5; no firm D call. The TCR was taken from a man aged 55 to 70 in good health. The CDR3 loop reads CASSLDVVGETQYF. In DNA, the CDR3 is TGCGCCAGCAGCTTGGACGTGGTCGGGGAGACCCAGTACTTC. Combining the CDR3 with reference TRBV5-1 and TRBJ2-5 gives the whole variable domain KAGVTQTPRYLIKTRGQQVTLSCSPISGHRSVSWYQQTPGQGLQFLFEYFSETQRNKGNFPGRFSGRQFSNSRSEMNVSTLELGDSALYLCASSLDVVGETQYFGPGTRLLVL.